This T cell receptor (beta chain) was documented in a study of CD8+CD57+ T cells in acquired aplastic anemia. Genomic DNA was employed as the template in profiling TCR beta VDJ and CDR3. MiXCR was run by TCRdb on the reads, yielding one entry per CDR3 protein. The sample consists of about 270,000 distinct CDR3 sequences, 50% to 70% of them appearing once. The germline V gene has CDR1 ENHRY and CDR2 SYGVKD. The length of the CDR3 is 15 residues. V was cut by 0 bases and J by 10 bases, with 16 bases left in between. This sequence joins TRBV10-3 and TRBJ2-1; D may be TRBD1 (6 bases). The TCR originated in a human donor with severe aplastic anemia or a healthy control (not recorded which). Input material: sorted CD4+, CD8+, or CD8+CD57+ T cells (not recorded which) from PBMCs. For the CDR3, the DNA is TGTGCCATCAGTGAGTCCCAAAACAGGGTCGTGGAGCAGTTCTTC. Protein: CAISESQNRVVEQFF.